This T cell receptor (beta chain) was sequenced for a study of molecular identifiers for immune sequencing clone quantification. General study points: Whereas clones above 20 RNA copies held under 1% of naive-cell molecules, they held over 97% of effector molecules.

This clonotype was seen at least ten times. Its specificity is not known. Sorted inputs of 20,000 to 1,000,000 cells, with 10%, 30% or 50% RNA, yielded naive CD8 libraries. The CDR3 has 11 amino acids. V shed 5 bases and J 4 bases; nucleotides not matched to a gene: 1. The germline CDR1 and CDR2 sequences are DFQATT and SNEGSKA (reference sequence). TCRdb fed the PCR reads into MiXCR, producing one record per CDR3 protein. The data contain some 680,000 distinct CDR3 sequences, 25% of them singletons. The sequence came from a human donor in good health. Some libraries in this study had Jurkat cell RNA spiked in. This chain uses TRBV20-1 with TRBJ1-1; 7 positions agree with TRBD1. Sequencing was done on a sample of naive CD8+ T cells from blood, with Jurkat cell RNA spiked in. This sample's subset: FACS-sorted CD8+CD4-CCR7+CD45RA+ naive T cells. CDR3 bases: TGCAGTGCTTACAGGGGCACTGAAGCTTTCTTT. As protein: CSAYRGTEAFF.